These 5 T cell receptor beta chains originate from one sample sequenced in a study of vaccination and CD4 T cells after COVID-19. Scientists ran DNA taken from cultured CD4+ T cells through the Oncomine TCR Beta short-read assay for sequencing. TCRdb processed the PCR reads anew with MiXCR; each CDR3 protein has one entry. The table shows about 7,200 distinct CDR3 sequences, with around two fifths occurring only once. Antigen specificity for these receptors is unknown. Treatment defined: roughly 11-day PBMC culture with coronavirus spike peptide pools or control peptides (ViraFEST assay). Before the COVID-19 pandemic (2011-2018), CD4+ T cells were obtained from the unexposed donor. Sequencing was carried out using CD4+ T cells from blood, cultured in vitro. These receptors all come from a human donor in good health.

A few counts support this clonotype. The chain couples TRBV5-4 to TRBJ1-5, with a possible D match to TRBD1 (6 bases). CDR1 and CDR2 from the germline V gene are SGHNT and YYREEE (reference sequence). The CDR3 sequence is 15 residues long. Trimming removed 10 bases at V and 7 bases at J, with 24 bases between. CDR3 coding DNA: TGTGCCGGACAGAAACAGGGTTCATCACGACAGCCCCAGCATTTT. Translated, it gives CAGQKQGSSRQPQHF.

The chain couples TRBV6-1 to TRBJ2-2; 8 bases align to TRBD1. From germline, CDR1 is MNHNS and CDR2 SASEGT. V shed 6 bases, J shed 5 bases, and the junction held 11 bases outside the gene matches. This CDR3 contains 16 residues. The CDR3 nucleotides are TGTGCCAGCAGAAAGGGACAGGTCCTGAGGACCGGGGAGCTGTTTTTT. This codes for CASRKGQVLRTGELFF.

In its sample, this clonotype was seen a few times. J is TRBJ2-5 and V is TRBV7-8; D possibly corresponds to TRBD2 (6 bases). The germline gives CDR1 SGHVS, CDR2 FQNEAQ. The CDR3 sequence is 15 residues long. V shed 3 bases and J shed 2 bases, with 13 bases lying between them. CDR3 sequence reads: CASSFQNSGQETQYF. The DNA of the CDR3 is TGTGCCAGCAGCTTCCAGAATAGCGGACAAGAGACCCAGTACTTC.

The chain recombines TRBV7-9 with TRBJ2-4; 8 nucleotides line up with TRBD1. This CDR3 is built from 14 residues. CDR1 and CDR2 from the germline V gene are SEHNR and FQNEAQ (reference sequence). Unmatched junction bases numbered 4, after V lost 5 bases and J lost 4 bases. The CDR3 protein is CASSPGGSKNIQYF. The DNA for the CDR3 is TGTGCCAGCAGCCCAGGGGGCTCTAAAAACATTCAGTACTTC.

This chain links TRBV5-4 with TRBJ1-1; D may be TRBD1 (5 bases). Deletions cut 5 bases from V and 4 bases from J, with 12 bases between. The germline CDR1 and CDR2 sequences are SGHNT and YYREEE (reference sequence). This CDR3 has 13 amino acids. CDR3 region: CASRSDGATEAFF. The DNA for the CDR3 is TGTGCCAGCAGATCGGACGGGGCCACTGAAGCTTTCTTT.